This TCR beta chain originates from a study of Graves' ophthalmopathy and Graves' hyperthyroidism. Amplified TCR beta CDR3 regions were obtained using RNA transcripts as template. After a first-round RT-PCR with HTBI primers, a second-round multiplex PCR was run. TCRdb called the multiplex PCR reads again in MiXCR, with one record for every CDR3 protein. The repertoire holds hundreds of thousands of distinct CDR3 sequences, more than 20% seen once, with more than 2.5% in the top ten. This clonotype was seen repeatedly, ten times or more. The CDR3 is 17 amino acids. From germline, CDR1 is SQVTM and CDR2 ANQGSEA. V shed 1 base and J 6 bases; nucleotides not matched to a gene: 10.

Sequenced material: peripheral blood. The V call is TRBV29-1, the J call TRBJ2-7; 15 nucleotides agree with TRBD2. The clonotype originates from a young woman with stable Graves' hyperthyroidism. The CDR3 region has the DNA TGCAGCGTTGAAGGAGGTGGGGGGACTAGCGGGAGGAGCGAGCAGTACTTC. This translates into CSVEGGGGTSGRSEQYF.